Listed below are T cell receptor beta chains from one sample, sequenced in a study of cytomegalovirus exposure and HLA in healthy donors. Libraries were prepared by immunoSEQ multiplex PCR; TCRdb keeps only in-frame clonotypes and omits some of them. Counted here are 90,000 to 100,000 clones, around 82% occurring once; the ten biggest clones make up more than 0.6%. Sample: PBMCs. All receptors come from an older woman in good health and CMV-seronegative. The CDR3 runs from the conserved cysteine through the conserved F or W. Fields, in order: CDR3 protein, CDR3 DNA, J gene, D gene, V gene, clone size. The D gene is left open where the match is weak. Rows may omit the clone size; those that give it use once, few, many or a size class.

CDR3 protein: CASSYTPTGAEQYF
CDR3 DNA: TGTGCCAGCAGTTACACCCCAACAGGGGCCGAGCAGTACTTC
J gene: TRBJ2-7
D gene: TRBD1
V gene: TRBV6-5
clone size: .

CDR3 protein: CASSLGTLTYEQYF
CDR3 DNA: TGTGCCAGCAGCCTCGGGACACTTACCTACGAGCAGTACTTC
J gene: TRBJ2-7
D gene: .
V gene: TRBV7-2
clone size: .

CDR3 protein: CASSPSGGYVGNYGYTF
CDR3 DNA: TGTGCCAGCAGCCCCTCAGGGGGATACGTTGGGAACTATGGCTACACCTTC
J gene: TRBJ1-2
D gene: TRBD1
V gene: TRBV7-9
clone size: .

CDR3 protein: CASSFGDRASETQYF
CDR3 DNA: TGTGCCAGCAGTTTTGGGGACAGGGCATCGGAGACCCAGTACTTC
J gene: TRBJ2-5
D gene: TRBD1
V gene: TRBV27
clone size: .

CDR3 protein: CASRGPGQAAEAFF
CDR3 DNA: TGTGCCAGCAGGGGACCGGGACAGGCTGCTGAAGCTTTCTTT
J gene: TRBJ1-1
D gene: TRBD1
V gene: TRBV2
clone size: .

CDR3 protein: CASSQVDASSYEQYF
CDR3 DNA: TGTGCCAGCAGTCAGGTGGATGCAAGCTCCTACGAGCAGTACTTC
J gene: TRBJ2-7
D gene: .
V gene: TRBV6-5
clone size: once

CDR3 protein: CASSLLFGREWWETQYF
CDR3 DNA: TGTGCCAGCAGCTTATTGTTCGGGCGGGAGTGGTGGGAGACCCAGTACTTC
J gene: TRBJ2-5
D gene: TRBD2
V gene: TRBV7-8
clone size: once

CDR3 protein: CASSWGLSEAFF
CDR3 DNA: TGCGCCAGCAGCTGGGGACTGAGCGAAGCTTTCTTT
J gene: TRBJ1-1
D gene: .
V gene: TRBV5-1
clone size: few

CDR3 protein: CASSLGGRASREQYF
CDR3 DNA: TGTGCCAGCAGTTTGGGCGGGAGGGCCAGTCGCGAGCAGTACTTC
J gene: TRBJ2-7
D gene: TRBD2
V gene: TRBV28
clone size: .

CDR3 protein: CASSYSRSPKIYEQYF
CDR3 DNA: TGTGCCAGCAGTTACTCGAGGTCCCCAAAGATCTACGAGCAGTACTTC
J gene: TRBJ2-7
D gene: .
V gene: TRBV6-5
clone size: .

CDR3 protein: CASSSRDYSYNEQFF
CDR3 DNA: TGTGCCAGCAGTTCCCGGGACTACTCCTACAATGAGCAGTTCTTC
J gene: TRBJ2-1
D gene: TRBD2
V gene: TRBV6-5
clone size: .